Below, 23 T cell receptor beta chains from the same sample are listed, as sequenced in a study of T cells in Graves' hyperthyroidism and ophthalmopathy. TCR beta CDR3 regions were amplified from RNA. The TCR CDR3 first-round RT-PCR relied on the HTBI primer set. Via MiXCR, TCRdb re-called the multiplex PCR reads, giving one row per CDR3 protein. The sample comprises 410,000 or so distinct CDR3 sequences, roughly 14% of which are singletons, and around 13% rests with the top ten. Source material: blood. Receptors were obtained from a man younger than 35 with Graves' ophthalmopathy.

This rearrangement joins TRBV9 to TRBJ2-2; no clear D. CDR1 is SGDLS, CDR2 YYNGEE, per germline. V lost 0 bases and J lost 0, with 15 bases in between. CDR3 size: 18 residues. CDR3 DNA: TGTGCCAGCAGCGTAGTCGGAAGGGCCCCATCGAACACCGGGGAGCTGTTTTTT. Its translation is CASSVVGRAPSNTGELFF.

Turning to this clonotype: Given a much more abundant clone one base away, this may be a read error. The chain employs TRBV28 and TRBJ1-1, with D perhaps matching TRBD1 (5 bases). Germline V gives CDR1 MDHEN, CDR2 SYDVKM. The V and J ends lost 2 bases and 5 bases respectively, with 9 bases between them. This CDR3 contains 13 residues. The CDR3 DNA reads TGTGCCAGCAGTTTAATCGGGGGAACTGAAGCTTTCTTT. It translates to CASSLIGGTEAFF.

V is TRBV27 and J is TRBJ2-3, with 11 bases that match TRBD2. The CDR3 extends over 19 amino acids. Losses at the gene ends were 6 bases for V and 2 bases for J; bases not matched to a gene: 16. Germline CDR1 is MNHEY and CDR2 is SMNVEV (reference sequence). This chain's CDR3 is CASSLAPPIAGGNTDTQYF. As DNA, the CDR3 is TGTGCCAGCAGCCTAGCCCCTCCCATAGCGGGAGGGAACACAGATACGCAGTATTTT.

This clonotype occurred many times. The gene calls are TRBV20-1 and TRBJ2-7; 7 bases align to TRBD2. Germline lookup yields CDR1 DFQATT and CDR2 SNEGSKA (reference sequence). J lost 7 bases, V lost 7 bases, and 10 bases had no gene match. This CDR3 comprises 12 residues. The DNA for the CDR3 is TGCAGTGGATCTGGACTAGTTGGGGAGCAGTACTTC. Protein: CSGSGLVGEQYF.

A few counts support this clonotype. The CDR3 DNA reads TGCGCCAGCAGCCTCACCCGGGCTAGCGAATACAATGAGCAGTTCTTC. Protein product: CASSLTRASEYNEQFF. V usage is TRBV5-1 and J usage is TRBJ2-1, with a possible D match to TRBD2 (6 bases). This CDR3 has 16 residues. Germline CDR1 and CDR2: SGHRS and YFSETQ. Between the trimmed V and J ends, which lost 4 bases and 4 bases, there was a span of 18 bases.

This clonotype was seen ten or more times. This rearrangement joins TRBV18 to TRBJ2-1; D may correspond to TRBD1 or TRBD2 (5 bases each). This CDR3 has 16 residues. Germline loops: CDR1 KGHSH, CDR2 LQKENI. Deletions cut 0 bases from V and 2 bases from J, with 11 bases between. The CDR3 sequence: CASSPPSGSAYNEQFF. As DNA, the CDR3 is TGTGCCAGCTCACCACCGTCAGGGAGTGCCTACAATGAGCAGTTCTTC.

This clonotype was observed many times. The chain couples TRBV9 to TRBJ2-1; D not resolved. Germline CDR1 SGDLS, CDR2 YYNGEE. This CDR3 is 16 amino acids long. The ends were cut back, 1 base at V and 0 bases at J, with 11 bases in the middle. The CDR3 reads CASSVRPQSSYNEQFF. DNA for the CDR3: TGTGCCAGCAGCGTACGTCCGCAAAGCTCCTACAATGAGCAGTTCTTC.

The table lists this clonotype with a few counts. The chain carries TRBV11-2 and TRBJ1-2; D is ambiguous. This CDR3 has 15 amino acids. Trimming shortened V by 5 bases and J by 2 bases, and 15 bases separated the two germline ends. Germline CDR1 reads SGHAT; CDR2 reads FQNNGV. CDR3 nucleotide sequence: TGTGCCAGCAGCATGCTCCGGGATGTGAACTATGGCTACACCTTC. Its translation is CASSMLRDVNYGYTF.

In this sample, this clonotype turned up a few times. The CDR3 region has the DNA TGCGCCAGCAGCTTGGCCGGACTACAGGGTCAGACCCAGTACTTC. Protein: CASSLAGLQGQTQYF. The chain combines TRBV5-1 with TRBJ2-5; the D call may be TRBD1 or TRBD2 (6 bases each). From germline, CDR1 is SGHRS and CDR2 YFSETQ. The CDR3 is 15 amino acids. V lost 0 bases and J 6 bases, leaving 15 bases between the germline ends.

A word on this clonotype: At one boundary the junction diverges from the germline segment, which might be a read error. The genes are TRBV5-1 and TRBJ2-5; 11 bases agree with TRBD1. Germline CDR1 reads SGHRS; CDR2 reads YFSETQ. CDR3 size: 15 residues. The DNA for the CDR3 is TGCGCCAGCAGCTTCCGGGACAGGGGGGAGGAGACCCAGCACTTC. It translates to CASSFRDRGEETQHF.

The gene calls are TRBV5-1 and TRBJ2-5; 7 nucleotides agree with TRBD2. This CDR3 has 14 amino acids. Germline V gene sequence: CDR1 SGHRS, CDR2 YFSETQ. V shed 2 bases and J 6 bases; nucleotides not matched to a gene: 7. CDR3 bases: TGCGCCAGCAGCTTTCGGGAGGTGGGAAAGACCCAGTACTTC. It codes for CASSFREVGKTQYF.

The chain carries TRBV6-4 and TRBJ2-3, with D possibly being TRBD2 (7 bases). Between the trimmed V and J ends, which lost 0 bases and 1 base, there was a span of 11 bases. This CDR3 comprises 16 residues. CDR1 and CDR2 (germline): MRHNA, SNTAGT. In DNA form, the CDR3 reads TGTGCCAGCAGTGACTCTCGGGGGGCCGGCACAGATACGCAGTATTTT. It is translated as CASSDSRGAGTDTQYF.

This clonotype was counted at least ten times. CDR3 sequence reads: CASSETAGGSTGELFF. The CDR3 DNA is TGTGCCAGCAGTGAAACTGCAGGGGGGAGCACCGGGGAGCTGTTTTTT. The chain joins TRBV6-1 to TRBJ2-2; possibly TRBD1 for D (7 bases). The CDR3 has 16 residues. V was cut by 2 bases and J by 4 bases, with 14 bases left in between. Germline-derived CDR1 and CDR2 are MNHNS and SASEGT.

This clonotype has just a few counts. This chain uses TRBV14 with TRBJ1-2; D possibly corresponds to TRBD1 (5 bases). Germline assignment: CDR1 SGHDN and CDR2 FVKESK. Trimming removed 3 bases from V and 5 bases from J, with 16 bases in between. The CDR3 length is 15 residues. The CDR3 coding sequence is TGTGCCAGCAGCCAGCTTGGCAGGGTCAGTTATGGCTACACCTTC. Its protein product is CASSQLGRVSYGYTF.

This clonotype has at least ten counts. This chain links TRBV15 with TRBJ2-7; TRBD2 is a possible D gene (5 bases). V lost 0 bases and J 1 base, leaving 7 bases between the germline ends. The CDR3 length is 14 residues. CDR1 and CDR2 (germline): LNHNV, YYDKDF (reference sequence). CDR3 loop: CATSREGSSYEQYF. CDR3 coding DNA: TGTGCCACCAGCAGAGAGGGGAGTTCCTACGAGCAGTACTTC.

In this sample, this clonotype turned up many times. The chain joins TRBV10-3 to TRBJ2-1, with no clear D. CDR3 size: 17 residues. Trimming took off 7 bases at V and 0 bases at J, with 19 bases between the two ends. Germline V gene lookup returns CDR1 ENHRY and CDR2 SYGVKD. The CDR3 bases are TGTGCCATCACTTCAGCCCCTTCTGAAACCTCCTACAATGAGCAGTTCTTC. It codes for CAITSAPSETSYNEQFF.

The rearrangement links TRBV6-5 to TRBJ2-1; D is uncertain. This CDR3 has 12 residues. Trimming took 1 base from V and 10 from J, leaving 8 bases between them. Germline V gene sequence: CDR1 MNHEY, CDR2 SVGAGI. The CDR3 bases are TGTGCCAGCAGTTACTTCGGCAGGGAGCAGTTCTTC. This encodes CASSYFGREQFF.

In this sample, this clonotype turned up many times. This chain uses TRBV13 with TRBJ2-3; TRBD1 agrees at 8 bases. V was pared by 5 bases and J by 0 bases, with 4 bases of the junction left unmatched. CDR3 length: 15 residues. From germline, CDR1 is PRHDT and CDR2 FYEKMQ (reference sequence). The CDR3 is CASSKWTGSTDTQYF. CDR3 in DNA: TGTGCCAGCAGCAAATGGACAGGGAGCACAGATACGCAGTATTTT.

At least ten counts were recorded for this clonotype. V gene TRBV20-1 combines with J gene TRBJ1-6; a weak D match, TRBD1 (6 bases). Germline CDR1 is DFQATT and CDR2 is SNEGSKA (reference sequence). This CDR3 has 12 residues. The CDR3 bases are TGCAGCACAGGGCGGAAAAATTCACCCCTCCACTTT. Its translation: CSTGRKNSPLHF.

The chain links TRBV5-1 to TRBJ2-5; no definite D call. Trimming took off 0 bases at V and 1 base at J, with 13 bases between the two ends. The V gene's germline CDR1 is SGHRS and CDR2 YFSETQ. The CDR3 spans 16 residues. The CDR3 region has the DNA TGCGCCAGCAGCTTGGACGGGCCAACGGCCCAAGAGACCCAGTACTTC. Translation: CASSLDGPTAQETQYF.

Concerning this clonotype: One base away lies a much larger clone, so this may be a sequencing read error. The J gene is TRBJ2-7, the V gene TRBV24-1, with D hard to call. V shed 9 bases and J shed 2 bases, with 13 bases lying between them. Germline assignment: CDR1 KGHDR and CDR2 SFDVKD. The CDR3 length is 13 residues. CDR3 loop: CATGSGPPYEQYF. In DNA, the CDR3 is TGTGCCACCGGGTCTGGTCCCCCCTACGAGCAGTACTTC.

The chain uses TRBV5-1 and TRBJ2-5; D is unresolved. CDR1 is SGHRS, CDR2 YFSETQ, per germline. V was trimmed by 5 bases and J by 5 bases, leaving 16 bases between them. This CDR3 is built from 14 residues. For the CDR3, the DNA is TGCGCCAGCAGTCAAAGAAGCGTGGGCGAGACCCAGTACTTC. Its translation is CASSQRSVGETQYF. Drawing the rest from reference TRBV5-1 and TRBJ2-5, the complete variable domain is KAGVTQTPRYLIKTRGQQVTLSCSPISGHRSVSWYQQTPGQGLQFLFEYFSETQRNKGNFPGRFSGRQFSNSRSEMNVSTLELGDSALYLCASSQRSVGETQYFGPGTRLLVL.

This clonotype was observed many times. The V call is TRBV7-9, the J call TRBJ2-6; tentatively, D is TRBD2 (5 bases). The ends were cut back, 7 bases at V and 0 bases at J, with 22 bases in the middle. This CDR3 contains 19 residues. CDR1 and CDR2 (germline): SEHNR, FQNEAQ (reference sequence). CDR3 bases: TGTGCCAGCAACGCCCCCCCGCCGGGGTTCCGCTCTGGGGCCAACGTCCTGACTTTC. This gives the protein CASNAPPPGFRSGANVLTF.